This record concerns one T cell receptor beta chain sequence. The target antigen is unknown. The data derive from a study of cytomegalovirus exposure and HLA in healthy donors. Study-level findings and limits: Analyzed later, association rates of TCRs varied across HLA loci, with DRB1 most and HLA-C fewest. One variant, a missense change in DCLRE1C, was linked in a later analysis to TCR beta V- and J-gene trimming. Apart from CMV serostatus, no immune exposure information was available.

The primer mix had 60 Vbeta and 13 Jbeta primers. Under the authors' procedure: In a later analysis, around 87 million unique TCR beta chains included roughly 11 million shared by two or more donors. The assay was immunoSEQ multiplex PCR, and TCRdb's table has in-frame clones only and misses some. V, J and clone size derive from that table, while D and trimming were established from the DNA sequence. This sample has some 130,000 clones, with around 80% found just once. Germline CDR1 SEHNR, CDR2 FQNEAQ (reference sequence). CDR3 size: 12 residues. Trimming cost V 4 bases and J 10 bases; bases outside gene matches: 4.

The sample comprised PBMCs. The sequence was collected from a man aged 40-49 years in good health and CMV-seropositive. This chain joins TRBV7-9 and TRBJ1-1; 9 nucleotides match TRBD1. CDR3 bases: TGTGCCAGCAGCTCTTCGGACAGGGGAGCTTTCTTT. Translating it yields CASSSSDRGAFF.